The next 27 T cell receptor beta chains were all read from a single sample in a study of T cell responses to AZD1222 COVID-19 vaccine. TCRdb's table, derived via immunoSEQ multiplex PCR, lists solely in-frame clones and lacks some. The sample consists of roughly 150,000 clones, 80% to 95% of them appearing once. The sample consisted of peripheral blood, taken on day 0 of AZD1222 vaccination. The receptors originated from an adult in good health.

The CDR3 coding sequence is TGTGCCAGTAGTATAGATGCCCGGGACAGGGTTAATTCACCCCTCCACTTT. As protein: CASSIDARDRVNSPLHF. The chain combines TRBV19 with TRBJ1-6; TRBD1 matches 9 bases. The germline CDR1 and CDR2 sequences are LNHDA and SQIVND (reference sequence). Trimming at V came to 0 bases and at J to 6 bases, leaving 6 bases not matched to a gene. This CDR3 is 17 amino acids long.

The gene calls are TRBV23-1 and TRBJ1-3; D is unresolved. TRBV23-1 counts as an open reading frame of uncertain function. The CDR3 has 14 residues. Trimming removed 0 bases from V and 3 bases from J, with 6 bases in between. The CDR3 here is CASSQSPYGNTIYF. The CDR3 region has the DNA TGCGCCAGCAGTCAATCGCCATATGGAAACACCATATATTTT.

The V call is TRBV15, the J call TRBJ1-2; no firm D call. Germline-derived CDR1 and CDR2 are LNHNV and YYDKDF (reference sequence). Trimming shortened V by 4 bases and J by 3 bases, and 6 bases separated the two germline ends. The CDR3 extends over 12 amino acids. For the CDR3, the DNA is TGTGCCACCAGCACCATGCACTATGGCTACACCTTC. Amino acid sequence: CATSTMHYGYTF.

This sequence joins TRBV28 and TRBJ1-2; D gene unclear. The ends were cut back, 11 bases at V and 5 bases at J, with 12 bases in the middle. This CDR3 contains 11 residues. Germline loops: CDR1 MDHEN, CDR2 SYDVKM. The CDR3 is CALSGSYGYTF. For the CDR3, the DNA is TGTGCCCTCAGCGGCTCTTATGGCTACACCTTC.

This clone showed up just once. The CDR3 nucleotides are TGTGCCAGCAGTTTACCAGCTGGAAACACCATATATTTT. This sequence encodes CASSLPAGNTIYF. V and J are TRBV28 and TRBJ1-3; the D is unclear. The V end lost 2 bases, the J end lost 2 bases, and 4 bases lay between the germline ends. The germline gives CDR1 MDHEN, CDR2 SYDVKM. The CDR3 loop spans 13 amino acids.

This chain joins TRBV12-3 or TRBV12-4 and TRBJ1-1, with D tentatively TRBD1 (5 bases). The CDR3 has 13 residues. V was pared by 6 bases and J by 4 bases, with 12 bases between. The CDR3 loop reads CASRVGQATEAFF. The CDR3 DNA is TGTGCCAGCAGGGTGGGGCAGGCCACTGAAGCTTTCTTT.

CDR3 region: CAWSHGISGNTIYF. Written as DNA, the CDR3 is TGTGCCTGGAGTCACGGGATCTCTGGAAACACCATATATTTT. The rearrangement links TRBV30 to TRBJ1-3; unclear D gene. CDR3 length: 14 amino acids. Trimming pared 2 bases from V and 0 bases from J, leaving 8 bases between. The germline gives CDR1 GTSNPN, CDR2 SVGIG (reference sequence).

This rearrangement joins TRBV7-2 to TRBJ1-5, with D tentatively TRBD1 (5 bases). Germline V gene data show CDR1 as SGHTA and CDR2 as FQGNSA. Trimming left V 4 bases short and J 1 base short, with 11 bases between. This CDR3 comprises 15 residues. The chain's CDR3 is CASSYPGRSNQPQHF. CDR3 nucleotides: TGTGCCAGCAGCTACCCGGGACGGAGCAATCAGCCCCAGCATTTT.

V is TRBV28 and J is TRBJ1-5; D gene uncertain. Trimming shortened V by 5 bases and J by 2 bases, and 10 bases separated the two germline ends. Germline V lookup: CDR1 MDHEN, CDR2 SYDVKM. The CDR3 has 14 residues. CDR3 in amino acids: CASSTQVGNQPQHF. CDR3 DNA sequence: TGTGCCAGCAGTACCCAGGTAGGCAATCAGCCCCAGCATTTT.

The rearrangement links TRBV5-8 to TRBJ2-3; 8 positions match TRBD2. Per the germline V gene, CDR1 is SGHTS and CDR2 is YDEGEE. V trimming: 4 bases; J trimming: 3 bases; junction bases outside the gene matches: 7. CDR3 length: 15 amino acids. The DNA of the CDR3 is TGTGCCAGCAGCCCAAATCGGGGGGGGACAGATACGCAGTATTTT. It encodes CASSPNRGGTDTQYF.

This sequence joins TRBV10-3 and TRBJ1-2, with 9 nucleotides matching TRBD1. V trimming: 0 bases; J trimming: 1 base; junction bases outside the gene matches: 3. CDR3 size: 16 residues. Germline V gene lookup returns CDR1 ENHRY and CDR2 SYGVKD. CDR3 coding DNA: TGTGCCATCAGTGAGTCTGGACAGGGGCATAACTATGGCTACACCTTC. Encoded protein: CAISESGQGHNYGYTF.

This chain links TRBV7-9 with TRBJ1-1, with no clear D. Germline loops: CDR1 SEHNR, CDR2 FQNEAQ (reference sequence). The CDR3 runs 13 residues. Deletions cut 0 bases from V and 8 bases from J, with 10 bases between. CDR3 sequence reads: CASSLAAGSEAFF. In DNA, the CDR3 is TGTGCCAGCAGCTTAGCAGCTGGGAGCGAAGCTTTCTTT.

This clone occurred a few times. The chain is built from TRBV7-9 and TRBJ2-7; tentative D call: TRBD2 (6 bases). Germline V gene data show CDR1 as SEHNR and CDR2 as FQNEAQ (reference sequence). The ends were cut back, 4 bases at V and 0 bases at J, with 10 bases in the middle. The CDR3 runs 14 residues. Here the CDR3 reads CASSSWDFSYEQYF. In DNA form, the CDR3 reads TGTGCCAGCAGCTCCTGGGACTTCTCCTACGAGCAGTACTTC. The full variable domain, its missing parts supplied by reference TRBV7-9 and TRBJ2-7, is DTGVSQNPRHKITKRGQNVTFRCDPISEHNRLYWYRQTLGQGPEFLTYFQNEAQLEKSRLLSDRFSAERPKGSFSTLEIQRTEQGDSAMYLCASSSWDFSYEQYFGPGTRLTVT.

The CDR3 DNA reads TGTGCCAGCAGCCACCAGGGTACGAGGAACACTGAAGCTTTCTTT. It yields the protein CASSHQGTRNTEAFF. This chain uses TRBV14 with TRBJ1-1, with a weak D call TRBD1 (5 bases). Deletions cut 3 bases from V and 1 base from J, with 12 bases between. Germline CDR1 and CDR2: SGHDN and FVKESK. This CDR3 is 15 amino acids long.

This chain uses TRBV19 with TRBJ1-2, with 8 bases matching TRBD1. With V trimmed by 3 bases and J by 6 bases, 3 bases remained unmatched. The V gene's germline CDR1 is LNHDA and CDR2 SQIVND (reference sequence). This CDR3 comprises 13 residues. The CDR3 loop is CASSILTGDGYTF. The CDR3 coding sequence is TGTGCCAGTAGTATCCTGACAGGGGATGGCTACACCTTC.

This chain connects TRBV5-5 to TRBJ1-1; D possibly corresponds to TRBD1 (5 bases). The CDR3 has 14 residues. Trimming pared 2 bases from V and 3 bases from J, leaving 11 bases between. Germline V gives CDR1 SGHKS, CDR2 YYEKEE (reference sequence). In DNA, the CDR3 is TGTGCCAGCAGCTTCGGAGAAGGGGACACTGAAGCTTTCTTT. Amino acid sequence: CASSFGEGDTEAFF.

V gene TRBV28 combines with J gene TRBJ1-1, with D perhaps TRBD1 (6 bases). Germline CDR1 MDHEN, CDR2 SYDVKM. The CDR3 length is 14 residues. V was clipped by 6 bases and J by 6 bases, with 17 bases between them. The CDR3 bases are TGTGCCAGCAGAGACCCCGGACAGCCCCCTGAAGCTTTCTTT. It yields the protein CASRDPGQPPEAFF.

V usage is TRBV19 and J usage is TRBJ1-5; D unclear. Trimming took 11 bases from V and 10 from J, leaving 9 bases between them. The germline V gene has CDR1 LNHDA and CDR2 SQIVND (reference sequence). The CDR3 is made up of 9 amino acids. CDR3 in DNA: TGTGCCGGCGGGGTTCCCCAGCATTTT. Translation gives CAGGVPQHF.

The chain uses TRBV19 and TRBJ1-1; D unclear. There are 12 residues in the CDR3. Germline loops: CDR1 LNHDA, CDR2 SQIVND (reference sequence). V was shortened by 5 bases and J by 11 bases, with 15 bases between the two germline ends. CDR3: CASSSGIRMAFF. The CDR3 DNA follows: TGTGCCAGTAGTTCGGGAATTAGAATGGCTTTCTTT. Full variable domain (outside the CDR3, taken from reference TRBV19 and TRBJ1-1): DGGITQSPKYLFRKEGQNVTLSCEQNLNHDAMYWYRQDPGQGLRLIYYSQIVNDFQKGDIAEGYSVSREKKESFPLTVTSAQKNPTAFYLCASSSGIRMAFFGQGTRLTVV.

The J gene is TRBJ2-7, the V gene TRBV2; D tentatively reads TRBD1 or TRBD2 (6 bases each). The CDR3 is 12 residues long. CDR1 is SNHLY, CDR2 FYNNEI, per germline. V was pared by 5 bases and J by 5 bases, with 10 bases between. CDR3 DNA: TGTGCCAGCAGTTCGGGGGCGGACGAGCAGTACTTC. Its protein is CASSSGADEQYF.

The chain uses TRBV27 and TRBJ2-1; 10 positions match TRBD2. V shed 5 bases, J shed 0 bases, and the junction held 7 bases outside the gene matches. From germline, CDR1 is MNHEY and CDR2 SMNVEV (reference sequence). The CDR3 runs to 17 residues. The CDR3 nucleotides are TGTGCCAGCAGTGGGACTAGCGTATCGAGCTCCTACAATGAGCAGTTCTTC. Translating gives CASSGTSVSSSYNEQFF.

V is TRBV29-1 and J is TRBJ2-7, with D tentatively TRBD1 or TRBD2 (7 bases each). The CDR3 covers 16 residues. The V end was cut by 0 bases, the J end by 7 bases, with 22 bases between. Germline V gives CDR1 SQVTM, CDR2 ANQGSEA. The CDR3 sequence: CSVEDRGRGRPQEQYF. The CDR3 DNA is TGCAGCGTTGAAGATCGAGGGAGGGGGCGGCCCCAGGAGCAGTACTTC.

The chain carries TRBV15 and TRBJ1-5; D gene ambiguous. Trimming left V 2 bases short and J 2 bases short, with 7 bases between. The CDR3 runs 14 residues. CDR1 and CDR2 (germline): LNHNV, YYDKDF (reference sequence). The CDR3 bases are TGTGCCACCAGCAGAACCGGGGGCAATCAGCCCCAGCATTTT. It translates to CATSRTGGNQPQHF.

V and J are TRBV9 and TRBJ1-2; D perhaps matches TRBD1 (5 bases). In germline, CDR1 is SGDLS, CDR2 YYNGEE. V was pared by 0 bases and J by 3 bases, with 12 bases between. The CDR3 covers 15 residues. The CDR3 DNA follows: TGTGCCAGCAGCGTAGACCAGGGCGGGGACTATGGCTACACCTTC. Encoded protein: CASSVDQGGDYGYTF.

The rearrangement joins TRBV28 to TRBJ2-6, with D possibly being TRBD2 (6 bases). CDR1 is MDHEN, CDR2 SYDVKM, per germline. The CDR3 is made up of 15 amino acids. The ends were cut back, 6 bases at V and 1 base at J, with 10 bases in the middle. The CDR3 loop reads CASRGGPSGANVLTF. The CDR3 nucleotides are TGTGCCAGCAGGGGAGGACCTTCTGGGGCCAACGTCCTGACTTTC.

The CDR3 protein is CASSLTPNDQPQHF. The CDR3 nucleotides are TGCGCCAGCAGTTTAACCCCGAACGATCAGCCCCAGCATTTT. The chain employs TRBV5-1 and TRBJ1-5; D is undetermined. The CDR3 runs to 14 residues. The germline gives CDR1 SGHRS, CDR2 YFSETQ. The V gene lost 5 bases and the J gene lost 5 bases, with 14 bases spanning the gap.

This chain connects TRBV7-9 to TRBJ2-2; D might be TRBD1 or TRBD2, each matching 5 bases. V shed 4 bases and J shed 1 base, with 10 bases lying between them. The CDR3 length is 15 residues. Germline CDR1 is SEHNR and CDR2 is FQNEAQ (reference sequence). CDR3 coding DNA: TGTGCCAGCAGCTCAGGGACGGGGAACACCGGGGAGCTGTTTTTT. This encodes CASSSGTGNTGELFF.